The 18 T cell receptor beta chains presented below share a single source sample, sequenced in a study of long-term antiretroviral therapy in people with HIV. Researchers ran immunoSEQ v3.0 at survey level. Assay: immunoSEQ multiplex PCR; the TCRdb copy retains only in-frame clones and omits some. The sample carries 25,000 to 35,000 clones, less than 90% recorded once. The material was unsorted PBMCs, obtained 2 years after starting antiretroviral therapy. The receptors were gathered from a man aged 50-60 years with HIV.

The chain is built from TRBV19 and TRBJ2-2; 13 bases line up with TRBD2. V dropped 4 bases and J dropped 2; count of bases not matched to a gene: 4. The germline V gene has CDR1 LNHDA and CDR2 SQIVND (reference sequence). The CDR3 spans 17 residues. DNA for the CDR3: TGTGCCAGTAGTAGGACTAGCGGGAGTCTTAACACCGGGGAGCTGTTTTTT. Translation: CASSRTSGSLNTGELFF.

The rearrangement uses TRBV9 and TRBJ2-1; perhaps TRBD2 as D (6 bases). This CDR3 region has 15 residues. CDR1 and CDR2 (germline): SGDLS, YYNGEE. The ends were cut back, 2 bases at V and 0 bases at J, with 9 bases in the middle. CDR3 protein: CASSVSGTSYNEQFF. The DNA of the CDR3 is TGTGCCAGCAGCGTTAGCGGAACCTCCTACAATGAGCAGTTCTTC.

V gene TRBV14 combines with J gene TRBJ2-4, with D possibly matching TRBD2 (6 bases). V lost 4 bases and J lost 1, with 8 bases in between. Germline V CDR1 and CDR2: SGHDN, FVKESK. CDR3 length: 14 amino acids. The CDR3 DNA sequence: TGTGCCAGCAGCCCAAGCGGGGCCAAAAACATTCAGTACTTC. This sequence encodes CASSPSGAKNIQYF.

V is TRBV7-8 and J is TRBJ2-1; D gene ambiguous. The V end lost 5 bases, the J end lost 8 bases, and 7 bases lay between the germline ends. The CDR3 has 11 amino acids. Germline assignment: CDR1 SGHVS and CDR2 FQNEAQ. The CDR3 reads CASSVPDEQFF. The DNA of the CDR3 is TGTGCCAGCAGCGTTCCAGATGAGCAGTTCTTC.

A word on this clone: The limits of the CDR3 on the DNA are not certain, so only TCRdb's listed CDR3 is given. The chain joins TRBV10-2 to TRBJ2-5; the listed D gene, TRBD1, was not tested against the DNA. The CDR3 length equals 14 residues, ends included. The germline gives CDR1 WSHSY, CDR2 SAAADI. CDR3: CASSTSTRQETQYF.

This rearrangement joins TRBV2 to TRBJ2-1; no clear D gene. The CDR3 is 12 residues long. Germline values: CDR1 SNHLY, CDR2 FYNNEI. V lost 6 bases and J lost 9, with 12 bases in between. The DNA for the CDR3 is TGTGCCAGCAGGGACCCAGGCGGTGAGCAGTTCTTC. The encoded protein is CASRDPGGEQFF.

This clone showed up just once. The rearrangement uses TRBV11-3 and TRBJ2-1, with 7 bases identical to TRBD1. Germline V gene data show CDR1 as SGHNT and CDR2 as YENEEA. This CDR3 has 14 residues. The trim removed 3 bases at V and 6 bases at J, leaving 5 bases unmatched. The CDR3, as DNA: TGTGCCAGCAGCTTCCGGACAGGTTCCAATGAGCAGTTCTTC. Protein product: CASSFRTGSNEQFF.

The CDR3 sequence: CASSPPQGLYNEQFF. The CDR3 nucleotides read TGCGCCAGCAGCCCCCCACAGGGGCTCTACAATGAGCAGTTCTTC. This chain connects TRBV4-1 to TRBJ2-1; 7 positions agree with TRBD1. The CDR3 contains 15 residues. Germline V gives CDR1 MGHRA, CDR2 YSYEKL. Germline trimming cut 4 bases from V and 3 bases from J; bases unmatched to any gene: 6.

The rearrangement links TRBV7-9 to TRBJ1-2; TRBD1 matches 10 bases. The CDR3 consists of 14 residues. Trimming cost V 5 bases and J 7 bases; bases outside gene matches: 7. Germline V gene data show CDR1 as SEHNR and CDR2 as FQNEAQ (reference sequence). CDR3 bases: TGTGCCAGCAGCCACTCGGGACAGGGGCTTGGCTACACCTTC. This codes for CASSHSGQGLGYTF.

This clone occurred a few times. The gene calls are TRBV7-3 and TRBJ1-3; D is uncertain. Per the germline V gene, CDR1 is SGHTA and CDR2 is FQGTGA. The ends were cut back, 2 bases at V and 0 bases at J, with 8 bases in the middle. The length of the CDR3 is 15 residues. The CDR3 DNA is TGTGCCAGCAGCTTACAGGTAAGCTCTGGAAACACCATATATTTT. Translation: CASSLQVSSGNTIYF.

The V and J genes are TRBV4-1 and TRBJ2-2; possible D gene TRBD2, 6 bases. V was clipped by 4 bases and J by 2 bases, with 17 bases between them. Germline loops: CDR1 MGHRA, CDR2 YSYEKL. The CDR3 extends over 17 amino acids. The CDR3 sequence: CASSPLARFANTGELFF. In nucleotides, the CDR3 is TGCGCCAGCAGCCCACTAGCCAGATTTGCTAACACCGGGGAGCTGTTTTTT.

The CDR3 DNA is TGTGCCAGCAGCTTGGGCAGGCGGAGTTTTGGCTACACCTTC. Residues: CASSLGRRSFGYTF. The chain employs TRBV5-6 and TRBJ1-2; D call uncertain. Trimming pared 0 bases from V and 7 bases from J, leaving 13 bases between. Per the germline V gene, CDR1 is SGHDT and CDR2 is YYEEEE. The CDR3 extends over 14 amino acids.

V is TRBV11-2 and J is TRBJ1-1; TRBD1 matches at 7 bases. CDR3 size: 15 residues. Germline V gene sequence: CDR1 SGHAT, CDR2 FQNNGV. V was clipped by 4 bases and J by 0 bases; unmatched bases: 5. The CDR3 DNA sequence: TGTGCCAGCAGCTCACAGGACAGGCTGAACACTGAAGCTTTCTTT. Residues: CASSSQDRLNTEAFF.

V is TRBV30 and J is TRBJ1-1; unclear D gene. The germline gives CDR1 GTSNPN, CDR2 SVGIG (reference sequence). The V and J ends lost 3 bases and 1 base respectively, with 6 bases between them. This CDR3 spans 12 amino acids. The chain's CDR3 is CAWRRGNTEAFF. The CDR3 DNA is TGTGCCTGGAGAAGAGGGAACACTGAAGCTTTCTTT.

The CDR3 nucleotides read TGTGCCAGCAGCTTGGTGCGGGAGTTCTCCTACGAGCAGTACTTC. Protein: CASSLVREFSYEQYF. The genes are TRBV5-6 and TRBJ2-7; 7 nucleotides match TRBD2. The CDR3 has 15 amino acids. Germline V gene lookup returns CDR1 SGHDT and CDR2 YYEEEE. The junction had 3 bases not matched to a gene; V was cut back by 0 bases and J by 0 bases. Based on the CDR3 plus reference TRBV5-6 and TRBJ2-7, the full variable domain is DAGVTQSPTHLIKTRGQQVTLRCSPKSGHDTVSWYQQALGQGPQFIFQYYEEEERQRGNFPDRFSGHQFPNYSSELNVNALLLGDSALYLCASSLVREFSYEQYFGPGTRLTVT.

This chain uses TRBV6-5 with TRBJ1-1, with D perhaps TRBD1 (6 bases). The CDR3 runs to 14 residues. The V and J ends lost 0 bases and 1 base respectively, with 6 bases between them. Per the germline V gene, CDR1 is MNHEY and CDR2 is SVGAGI. The CDR3 DNA reads as TGTGCCAGCAGTTACTCGACAGGGAACACTGAAGCTTTCTTT. It yields the protein CASSYSTGNTEAFF.

The gene calls are TRBV5-6 and TRBJ2-3; D is possibly TRBD1 (6 bases). Germline lookup yields CDR1 SGHDT and CDR2 YYEEEE. The length of the CDR3 is 13 residues. V dropped 4 bases and J dropped 2 bases, with 8 bases sitting between them. CDR3 DNA sequence: TGTGCCAGCAGCAGGACAGACACAGATACGCAGTATTTT. Encoded protein: CASSRTDTDTQYF.

This clone was counted a few times. The V and J genes are TRBV18 and TRBJ1-3; D is unclear. Trimming left V 3 bases short and J 0 bases short, with 9 bases between. The CDR3 is made up of 15 amino acids. CDR1 is KGHSH, CDR2 LQKENI, per germline. The CDR3: CASSPILGSGNTIYF. In DNA, the CDR3 is TGTGCCAGCTCACCGATCCTGGGCTCTGGAAACACCATATATTTT.